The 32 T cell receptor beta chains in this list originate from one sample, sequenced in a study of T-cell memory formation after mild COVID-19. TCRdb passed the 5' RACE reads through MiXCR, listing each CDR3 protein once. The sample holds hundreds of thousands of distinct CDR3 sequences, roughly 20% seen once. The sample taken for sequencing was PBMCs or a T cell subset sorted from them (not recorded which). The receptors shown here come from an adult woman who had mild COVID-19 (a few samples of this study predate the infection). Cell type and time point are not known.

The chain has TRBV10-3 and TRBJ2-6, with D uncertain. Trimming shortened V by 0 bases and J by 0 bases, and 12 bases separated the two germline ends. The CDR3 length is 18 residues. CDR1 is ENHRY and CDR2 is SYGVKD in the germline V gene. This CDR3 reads CAISESMGQLSGANVLTF. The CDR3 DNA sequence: TGTGCCATCAGTGAGTCGATGGGTCAGCTCTCTGGGGCCAACGTCCTGACTTTC.

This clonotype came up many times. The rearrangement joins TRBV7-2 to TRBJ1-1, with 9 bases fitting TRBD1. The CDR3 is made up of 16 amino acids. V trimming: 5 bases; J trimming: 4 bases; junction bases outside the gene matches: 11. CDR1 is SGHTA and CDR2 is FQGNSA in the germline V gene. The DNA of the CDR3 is TGTGCCAGCAGCCCCCATCCCGGGACAGGGTCCACTGAAGCTTTCTTT. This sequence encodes CASSPHPGTGSTEAFF.

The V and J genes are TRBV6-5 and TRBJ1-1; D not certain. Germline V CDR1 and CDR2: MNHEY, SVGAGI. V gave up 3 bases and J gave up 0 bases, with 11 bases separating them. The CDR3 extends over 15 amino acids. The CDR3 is CASSYAALMNTEAFF. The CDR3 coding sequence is TGTGCCAGCAGTTATGCGGCCCTCATGAACACTGAAGCTTTCTTT.

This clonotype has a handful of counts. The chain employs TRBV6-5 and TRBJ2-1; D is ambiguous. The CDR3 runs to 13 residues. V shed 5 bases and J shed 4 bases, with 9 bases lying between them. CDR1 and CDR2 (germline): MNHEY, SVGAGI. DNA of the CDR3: TGTGCCAGCAGTATTGCGAGTTACAATGAGCAGTTCTTC. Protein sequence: CASSIASYNEQFF.

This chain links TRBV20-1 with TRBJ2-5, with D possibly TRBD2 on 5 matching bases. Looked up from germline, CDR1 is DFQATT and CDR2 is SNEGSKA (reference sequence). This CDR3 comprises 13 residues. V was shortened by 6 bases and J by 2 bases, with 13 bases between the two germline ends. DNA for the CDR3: TGCAGTGCCCAGAGGGCTGCGCAAGAGACCCAGTACTTC. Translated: CSAQRAAQETQYF.

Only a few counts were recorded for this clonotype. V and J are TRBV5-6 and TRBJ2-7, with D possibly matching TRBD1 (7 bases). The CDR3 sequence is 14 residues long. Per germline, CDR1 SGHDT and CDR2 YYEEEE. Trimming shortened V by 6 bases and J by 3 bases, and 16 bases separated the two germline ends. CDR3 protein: CASILQGGNYEQYF. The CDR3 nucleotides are TGTGCCAGCATCCTCCAGGGGGGCAACTACGAGCAGTACTTC.

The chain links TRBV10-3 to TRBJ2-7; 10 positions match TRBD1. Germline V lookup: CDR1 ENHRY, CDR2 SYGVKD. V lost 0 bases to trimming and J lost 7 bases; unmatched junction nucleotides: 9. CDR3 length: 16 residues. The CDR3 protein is CAISESKGQGSGEQYF. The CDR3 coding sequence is TGTGCCATCAGTGAGTCGAAGGGACAGGGGTCGGGGGAGCAGTACTTC.

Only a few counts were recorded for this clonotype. CDR3 nucleotide sequence: TGTGCCAGCAGCCCGATGGGTAGCGGGAGGGAGAACACCGGGGAGCTGTTTTTT. Residues: CASSPMGSGRENTGELFF. The chain is built from TRBV4-2 and TRBJ2-2, with TRBD2 matching 11 bases. CDR3 size: 18 residues. Germline CDR1 and CDR2: LGHNA and YNFKEQ. The V gene end was trimmed by 4 bases and the J gene end by 1 base; junction bases not matched to a gene: 8.

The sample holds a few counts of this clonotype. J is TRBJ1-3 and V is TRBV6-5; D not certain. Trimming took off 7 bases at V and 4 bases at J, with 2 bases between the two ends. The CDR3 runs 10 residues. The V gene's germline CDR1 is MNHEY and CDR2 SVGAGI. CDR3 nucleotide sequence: TGTGCCAGCACGGGAAACACCATATATTTT. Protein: CASTGNTIYF.

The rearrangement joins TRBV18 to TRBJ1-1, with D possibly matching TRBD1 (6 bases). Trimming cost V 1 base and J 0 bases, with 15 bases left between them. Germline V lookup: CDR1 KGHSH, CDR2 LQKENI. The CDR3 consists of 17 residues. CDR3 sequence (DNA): TGTGCCAGCTCACCACAAGTCCCAGGGGAGGTGAACACTGAAGCTTTCTTT. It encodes CASSPQVPGEVNTEAFF. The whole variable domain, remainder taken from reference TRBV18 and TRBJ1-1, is NAGVMQNPRHLVRRRGQEARLRCSPMKGHSHVYWYRQLPEEGLKFMVYLQKENIIDESGMPKERFSAEFPKEGPSILRIQQVVRGDSAAYFCASSPQVPGEVNTEAFFGQGTRLTVV.

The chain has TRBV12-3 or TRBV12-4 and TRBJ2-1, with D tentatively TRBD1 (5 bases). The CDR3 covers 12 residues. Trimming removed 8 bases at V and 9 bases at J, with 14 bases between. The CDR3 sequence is CASRAGSGEQFF. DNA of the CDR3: TGTGCCAGCCGGGCAGGGTCGGGTGAGCAGTTCTTC.

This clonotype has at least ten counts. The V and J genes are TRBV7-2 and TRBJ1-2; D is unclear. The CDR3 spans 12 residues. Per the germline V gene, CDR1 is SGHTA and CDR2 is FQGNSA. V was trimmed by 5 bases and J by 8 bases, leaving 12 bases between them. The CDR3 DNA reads TGTGCCAGCAGCATTCGGTTTGGGGGCTACACCTTC. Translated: CASSIRFGGYTF.

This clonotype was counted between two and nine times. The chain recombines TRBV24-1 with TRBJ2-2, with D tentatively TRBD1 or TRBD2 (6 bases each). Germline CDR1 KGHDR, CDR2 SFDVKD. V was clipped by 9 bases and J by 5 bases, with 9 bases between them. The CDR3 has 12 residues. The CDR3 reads CATEGGTGELFF. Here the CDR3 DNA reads TGTGCCACCGAAGGGGGGACCGGGGAGCTGTTTTTT.

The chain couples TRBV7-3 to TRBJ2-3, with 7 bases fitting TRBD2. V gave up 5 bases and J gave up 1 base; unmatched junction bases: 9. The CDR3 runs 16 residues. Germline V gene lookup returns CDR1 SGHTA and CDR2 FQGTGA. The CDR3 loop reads CASSAGTNVRTDTQYF. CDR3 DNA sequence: TGTGCCAGCAGCGCCGGGACTAACGTTCGCACAGATACGCAGTATTTT.

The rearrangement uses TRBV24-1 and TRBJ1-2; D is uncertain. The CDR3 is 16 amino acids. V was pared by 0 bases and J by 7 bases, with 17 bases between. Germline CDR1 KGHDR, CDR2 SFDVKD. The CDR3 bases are TGTGCCACCAGTGATTTGGCCGTGACGGAACCATTTGGCTACACCTTC. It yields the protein CATSDLAVTEPFGYTF.

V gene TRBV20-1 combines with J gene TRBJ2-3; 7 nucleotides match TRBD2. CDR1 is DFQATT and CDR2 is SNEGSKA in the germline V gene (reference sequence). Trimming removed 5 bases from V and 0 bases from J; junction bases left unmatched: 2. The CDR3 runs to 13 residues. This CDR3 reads CSAGGGSTDTQYF. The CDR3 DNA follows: TGCAGTGCTGGGGGGGGGAGCACAGATACGCAGTATTTT.

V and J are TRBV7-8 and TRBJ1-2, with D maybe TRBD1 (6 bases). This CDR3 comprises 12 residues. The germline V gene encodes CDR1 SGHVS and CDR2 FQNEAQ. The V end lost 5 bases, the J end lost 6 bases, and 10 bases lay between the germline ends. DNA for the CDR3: TGTGCCAGCAGCCCGGGACATAATGGCTACACCTTC. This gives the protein CASSPGHNGYTF.

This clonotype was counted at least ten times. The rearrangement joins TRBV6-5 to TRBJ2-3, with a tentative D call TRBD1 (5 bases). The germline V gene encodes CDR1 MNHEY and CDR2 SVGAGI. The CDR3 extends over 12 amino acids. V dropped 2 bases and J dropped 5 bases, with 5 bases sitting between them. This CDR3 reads CASSYRGDTQYF. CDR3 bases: TGTGCCAGCAGTTACAGGGGAGATACGCAGTATTTT.

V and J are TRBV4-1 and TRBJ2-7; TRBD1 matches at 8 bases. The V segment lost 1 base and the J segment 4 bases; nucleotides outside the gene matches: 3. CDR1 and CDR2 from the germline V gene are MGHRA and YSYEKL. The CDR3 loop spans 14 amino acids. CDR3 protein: CASSQVQGEYEQYF. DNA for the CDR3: TGCGCCAGCAGCCAAGTACAGGGGGAATACGAGCAGTACTTC.

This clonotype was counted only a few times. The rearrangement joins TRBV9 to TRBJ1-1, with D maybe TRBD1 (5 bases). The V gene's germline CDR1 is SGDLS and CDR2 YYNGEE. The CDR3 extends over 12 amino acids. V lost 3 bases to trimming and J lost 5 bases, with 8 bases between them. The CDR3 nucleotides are TGTGCCAGCAGCGACGGGGGAACTGAAGCTTTCTTT. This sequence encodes CASSDGGTEAFF.

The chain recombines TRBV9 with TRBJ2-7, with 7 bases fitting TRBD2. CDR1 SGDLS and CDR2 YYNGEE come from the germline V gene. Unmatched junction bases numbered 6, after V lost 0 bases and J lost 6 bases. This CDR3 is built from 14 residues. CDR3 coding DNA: TGTGCCAGCAGCGTAGGGGACTATCCGCTCGAGCAGTACTTC. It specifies CASSVGDYPLEQYF.

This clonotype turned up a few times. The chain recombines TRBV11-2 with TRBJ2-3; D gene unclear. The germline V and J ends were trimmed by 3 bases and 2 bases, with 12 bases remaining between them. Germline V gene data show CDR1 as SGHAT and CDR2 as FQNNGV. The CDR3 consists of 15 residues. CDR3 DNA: TGTGCCAGCAGCTTCCGGGTAGGGTTCACAGATACGCAGTATTTT. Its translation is CASSFRVGFTDTQYF.

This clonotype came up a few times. The DNA of the CDR3 is TGTGCCAGCAGCGTAAACTCCGGTCAAGATACGCAGTATTTT. It translates to CASSVNSGQDTQYF. The chain uses TRBV9 and TRBJ2-3, with D uncertain. Germline loops: CDR1 SGDLS, CDR2 YYNGEE. Trimming removed 1 base at V and 5 bases at J, with 11 bases between. This CDR3 is 14 amino acids long.

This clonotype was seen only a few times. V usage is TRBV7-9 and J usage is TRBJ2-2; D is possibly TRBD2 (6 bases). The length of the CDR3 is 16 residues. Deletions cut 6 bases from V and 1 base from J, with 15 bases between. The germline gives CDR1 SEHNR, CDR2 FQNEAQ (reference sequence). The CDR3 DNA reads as TGTGCCAGCAGGACGGTAGCGGAGATGAACACCGGGGAGCTGTTTTTT. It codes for CASRTVAEMNTGELFF.

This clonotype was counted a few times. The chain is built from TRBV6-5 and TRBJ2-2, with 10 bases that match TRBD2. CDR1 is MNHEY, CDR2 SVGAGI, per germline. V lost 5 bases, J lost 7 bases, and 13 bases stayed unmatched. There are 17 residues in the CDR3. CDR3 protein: CASSPPGLATLDGELFF. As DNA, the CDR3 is TGTGCCAGCAGTCCTCCGGGACTAGCGACTTTGGACGGGGAGCTGTTTTTT.

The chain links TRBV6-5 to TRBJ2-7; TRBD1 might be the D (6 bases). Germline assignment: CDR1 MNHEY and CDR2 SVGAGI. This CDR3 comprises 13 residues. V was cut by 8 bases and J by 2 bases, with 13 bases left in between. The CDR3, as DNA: TGTGCCAGCGGAAGGACAGACCCCTACGAGCAGTACTTC. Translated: CASGRTDPYEQYF.

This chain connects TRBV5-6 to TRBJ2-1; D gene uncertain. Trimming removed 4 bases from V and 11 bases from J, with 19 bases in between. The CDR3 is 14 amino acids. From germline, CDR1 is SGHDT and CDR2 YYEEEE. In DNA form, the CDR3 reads TGTGCCAGCAGCCCCTCAGGACGGCGGAAAAAGCAGTTCTTC. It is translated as CASSPSGRRKKQFF.

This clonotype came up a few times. The CDR3 nucleotides are TGCAGTGCTTGGCTGGGACCGAACTCCTACGAGCAGTACTTC. Protein: CSAWLGPNSYEQYF. The chain combines TRBV20-1 with TRBJ2-7; either TRBD1 or TRBD2 may fit D (5 bases each). CDR3 length: 14 amino acids. V lost 5 bases and J 0 bases, leaving 14 bases between the germline ends. Germline V gives CDR1 DFQATT, CDR2 SNEGSKA (reference sequence).

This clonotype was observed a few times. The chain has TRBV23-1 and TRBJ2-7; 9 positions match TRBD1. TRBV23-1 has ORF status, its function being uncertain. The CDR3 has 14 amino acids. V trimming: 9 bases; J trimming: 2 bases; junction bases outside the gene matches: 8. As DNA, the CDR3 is TGCGCCAGTCACCCTCGGGACAGGGCCTACGAGCAGTACTTC. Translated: CASHPRDRAYEQYF.

The CDR3 bases are TGCGCCAGCAGCCAAGCCTATCGTACTAGCGGGAGAGATGAGCAGTTCTTC. This encodes CASSQAYRTSGRDEQFF. The chain has TRBV4-3 and TRBJ2-1, with 11 bases fitting TRBD2. In germline, CDR1 is LGHNA, CDR2 YSLEER. The CDR3 runs 17 residues. Losses at the gene ends were 1 base for V and 8 bases for J; bases not matched to a gene: 10.

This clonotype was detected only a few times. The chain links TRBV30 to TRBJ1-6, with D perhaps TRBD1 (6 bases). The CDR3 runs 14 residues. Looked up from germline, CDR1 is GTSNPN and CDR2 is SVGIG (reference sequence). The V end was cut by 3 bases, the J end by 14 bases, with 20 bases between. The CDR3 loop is CAWSDWTDRRALHF. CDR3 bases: TGTGCCTGGAGCGATTGGACAGATCGTAGGGCCCTCCACTTT.

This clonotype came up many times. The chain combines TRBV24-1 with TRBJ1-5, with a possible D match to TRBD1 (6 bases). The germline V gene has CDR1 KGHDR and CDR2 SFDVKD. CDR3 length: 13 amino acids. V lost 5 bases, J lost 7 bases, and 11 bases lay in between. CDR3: CATSVGGGQPQHF. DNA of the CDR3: TGTGCCACCAGTGTGGGGGGCGGGCAGCCCCAGCATTTT.